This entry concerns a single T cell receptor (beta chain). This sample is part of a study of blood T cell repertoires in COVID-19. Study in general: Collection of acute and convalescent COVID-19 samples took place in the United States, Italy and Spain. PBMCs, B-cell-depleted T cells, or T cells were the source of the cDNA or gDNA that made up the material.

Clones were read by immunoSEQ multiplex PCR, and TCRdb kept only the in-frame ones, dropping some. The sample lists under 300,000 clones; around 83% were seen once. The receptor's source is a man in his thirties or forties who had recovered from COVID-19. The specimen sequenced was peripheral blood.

DNA for the CDR3: TGCGCCAGCCAGAGGACAGGGCCCAACGCCGGGGAAAAACTGTTTTTT. This translates into CASQRTGPNAGEKLFF. This chain joins TRBV5-1 and TRBJ1-4; 8 bases are a match to TRBD1. CDR1 is SGHRS, CDR2 YFSETQ, per germline. The length of the CDR3 is 16 residues. J lost 8 bases, V lost 7 bases, and 16 bases had no gene match.